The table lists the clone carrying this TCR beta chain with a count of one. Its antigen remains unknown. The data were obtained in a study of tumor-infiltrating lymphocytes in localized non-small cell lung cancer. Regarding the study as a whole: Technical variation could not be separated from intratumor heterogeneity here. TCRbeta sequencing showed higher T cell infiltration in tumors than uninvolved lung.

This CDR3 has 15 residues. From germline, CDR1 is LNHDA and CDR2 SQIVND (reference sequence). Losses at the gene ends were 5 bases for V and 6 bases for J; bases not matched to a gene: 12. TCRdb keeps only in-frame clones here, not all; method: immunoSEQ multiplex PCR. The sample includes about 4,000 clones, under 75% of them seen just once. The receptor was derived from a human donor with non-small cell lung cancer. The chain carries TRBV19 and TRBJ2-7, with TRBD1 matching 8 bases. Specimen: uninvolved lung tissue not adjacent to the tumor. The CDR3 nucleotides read TGTGCCAGTAGTTTAAAGGACAGGGTCTCGCCCGAGCAGTACTTC. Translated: CASSLKDRVSPEQYF.